The 14 T cell receptor beta chains below come from one sample, sequenced in a study of shared clonotypes between healthy human individuals. Sequenced by immunoSEQ multiplex PCR; TCRdb stores in-frame clones only, minus some. The sample records more than 2 million clones, 85% to 95% being singletons. Sequencing was carried out using naive CD4+ T cells sorted from blood. The sample's subset: CD45RA+ positively selected. The receptors derive from a man aged 18 to 30 in good health.

The V call is TRBV7-8, the J call TRBJ1-5, with TRBD1 as a possible D gene (5 bases). V was clipped by 4 bases and J by 0 bases, with 10 bases between them. Per germline, CDR1 SGHVS and CDR2 FQNEAQ. This CDR3 comprises 15 residues. CDR3 in amino acids: CASSSAGGSNQPQHF. CDR3 nucleotide sequence: TGTGCCAGCAGCTCTGCTGGGGGTAGCAATCAGCCCCAGCATTTT.

The chain recombines TRBV6-5 with TRBJ2-3; 8 nucleotides match TRBD2. CDR3 length: 14 amino acids. The junction had 4 bases not matched to a gene; V was cut back by 6 bases and J by 2 bases. Germline assignment: CDR1 MNHEY and CDR2 SVGAGI. The CDR3 DNA sequence: TGTGCCAGCAGCTTTAGCGGGGACACAGATACGCAGTATTTT. Its translation: CASSFSGDTDTQYF.

This chain links TRBV7-9 with TRBJ1-1; D call uncertain. The CDR3 is made up of 15 amino acids. Germline CDR1 reads SEHNR; CDR2 reads FQNEAQ (reference sequence). V lost 8 bases to trimming and J lost 3 bases, with 19 bases between them. CDR3 sequence (DNA): TGTGCCAGCTCCCATGCCCGGAGTTTGGACACTGAAGCTTTCTTT. Its translation: CASSHARSLDTEAFF.

The rearrangement uses TRBV7-2 and TRBJ2-2; TRBD2 might be the D (7 bases). Trimming left V 8 bases short and J 13 bases short, with 26 bases between. This CDR3 has 15 amino acids. Germline loops: CDR1 SGHTA, CDR2 FQGNSA. The CDR3 DNA follows: TGTGCCAGCGGTTTATCCGCGGGGGCCAGCATATGGCTGTTTTTT. Residues: CASGLSAGASIWLFF.

The chain couples TRBV6-6 to TRBJ1-3; no clear D. This CDR3 spans 16 amino acids. V was trimmed by 6 bases and J by 0 bases, leaving 15 bases between them. Germline V gene data show CDR1 as MNHNY and CDR2 as SVGAGI (reference sequence). The CDR3 nucleotides are TGTGCCAGCAGCGACTCGCCAGGTTCCTCTGGAAACACCATATATTTT. Protein sequence: CASSDSPGSSGNTIYF.

Details on this clone: The sample contains more than one DNA sequence encoding this CDR3. This chain joins TRBV2 and TRBJ1-3, with no clear D. Per the germline V gene, CDR1 is SNHLY and CDR2 is FYNNEI. The CDR3 runs to 14 residues. V was cut by 5 bases and J by 1 base, with 9 bases left in between. CDR3 in DNA: TGTGCCAGCAGTCCCGGAGTTTCTGGAAACACCATATATTTT. It specifies CASSPGVSGNTIYF.

The V and J genes are TRBV14 and TRBJ1-6; D may be TRBD1 (6 bases). V lost 1 base, J lost 4 bases, and 8 bases lay in between. Germline V CDR1 and CDR2: SGHDN, FVKESK. The CDR3 sequence is 15 residues long. Here the CDR3 reads CASSQGTGYNSPLHF. The CDR3 DNA reads as TGTGCCAGCAGCCAAGGCACAGGGTATAATTCACCCCTCCACTTT. The variable domain in full, completed from reference TRBV14 and TRBJ1-6, reads EAGVTQFPSHSVIEKGQTVTLRCDPISGHDNLYWYRRVMGKEIKFLLHFVKESKQDESGMPNNRFLAERTGGTYSTLKVQPAELEDSGVYFCASSQGTGYNSPLHFGNGTRLTVT.

On this clone: The identical CDR3 is also encoded by other nucleotide sequences in the sample. This rearrangement joins TRBV6-1 to TRBJ2-7; no reliable D call. Trimming left V 1 base short and J 3 bases short, with 7 bases between. Germline assignment: CDR1 MNHNS and CDR2 SASEGT. The CDR3 runs to 13 residues. The CDR3 DNA follows: TGTGCCAGCAGTGAAGAGGGTGGCTACGAGCAGTACTTC. It yields the protein CASSEEGGYEQYF.

V and J are TRBV6-5 and TRBJ2-1; a possible D gene is TRBD2 (5 bases). The V end was cut by 4 bases, the J end by 0 bases, with 10 bases between. This CDR3 is built from 15 residues. Per the germline V gene, CDR1 is MNHEY and CDR2 is SVGAGI. CDR3 sequence (DNA): TGTGCCAGCAGTTCAAGCGGTTTCTCCTACAATGAGCAGTTCTTC. The encoded protein is CASSSSGFSYNEQFF.

The chain combines TRBV10-1 with TRBJ2-5, with 9 bases that match TRBD1. J was trimmed by 5 bases and V by 6 bases; bases with no gene match: 10. Germline V lookup: CDR1 WNHNN, CDR2 SYGVQD (reference sequence). There are 15 residues in the CDR3. The CDR3 sequence is CASSRDRVNSETQYF. In nucleotides, the CDR3 is TGCGCCAGCAGCCGGGACAGGGTCAATTCGGAGACCCAGTACTTC.

This chain connects TRBV2 to TRBJ2-2; D possibly uses TRBD1 or TRBD2 (5 bases each). V was shortened by 5 bases and J by 1 base, with 11 bases between the two germline ends. The CDR3 consists of 15 residues. Germline V gene lookup returns CDR1 SNHLY and CDR2 FYNNEI. Here the CDR3 reads CASSKGSGNTGELFF. The CDR3 DNA is TGTGCCAGCAGTAAGGGGAGCGGGAACACCGGGGAGCTGTTTTTT.

The rearrangement links TRBV4-1 to TRBJ2-7, with TRBD2 matching 7 bases. The CDR3 is made up of 15 amino acids. CDR1 is MGHRA and CDR2 is YSYEKL in the germline V gene. V lost 5 bases, J lost 0 bases, and 7 bases stayed unmatched. CDR3 residues: CASSASGILSYEQYF. The CDR3, as DNA: TGCGCCAGCAGCGCAAGCGGGATTCTCTCCTACGAGCAGTACTTC.

V usage is TRBV5-1 and J usage is TRBJ2-5, with TRBD1 matching 8 bases. CDR1 SGHRS and CDR2 YFSETQ come from the germline V gene. V trimming: 6 bases; J trimming: 3 bases; junction bases outside the gene matches: 7. CDR3 length equals 14 residues. In DNA, the CDR3 is TGCGCCAGCACACGGGGACAGGAAAAAGAGACCCAGTACTTC. Translated: CASTRGQEKETQYF.

A single count supports this clone. The rearrangement links TRBV5-1 to TRBJ2-7, with a tentative D call TRBD2 (6 bases). The germline V gene has CDR1 SGHRS and CDR2 YFSETQ. The ends were cut back, 0 bases at V and 0 bases at J, with 22 bases in the middle. There are 19 residues in the CDR3. CDR3 in amino acids: CASSLGFIGVADLSYEQYF. The DNA for the CDR3 is TGCGCCAGCAGCTTGGGATTTATAGGGGTAGCGGACCTCTCCTACGAGCAGTACTTC.